This record looks at one T cell receptor beta chain sequence and its context. Antigen specificity is unknown. Method: immunoSEQ multiplex PCR; TCRdb's copy keeps in-frame clones and lacks some. The sample has 35,000 to 45,000 clones, around 82% seen once. CDR1 and CDR2 from the germline V gene are SEHNR and FQNEAQ (reference sequence). V lost 5 bases, J lost 6 bases, and 5 bases lay in between. The CDR3 runs 11 residues. The data stem from a study of T cell responses to AZD1222 COVID-19 vaccine. Study observations and caveats: Recipients of two AZD1222 doses showed rising Spike-specific TCR breadth and depth.

This sequence was found in an adult in good health. The V and J genes are TRBV7-9 and TRBJ2-1; no clear D gene. This specimen was peripheral blood, taken on day 0 of AZD1222 vaccination. The CDR3 here is CASSASNEQFF. DNA of the CDR3: TGTGCCAGCAGCGCGAGCAATGAGCAGTTCTTC.